This TCR beta chain was profiled in a study of blood T cell repertoires in COVID-19. At the level of the study: Samples came from the United States, Italy and Spain, spanning acute and convalescent COVID-19. T cells, B-cell-depleted T cells, or PBMCs supplied cDNA or gDNA.

Produced via immunoSEQ multiplex PCR; TCRdb's table is partial and in-frame only. The sample lists fewer than 300,000 clones, 88% occurring once. This CDR3 is built from 15 residues. Trimming at V came to 3 bases and at J to 5 bases, leaving 9 bases not matched to a gene. Per germline, CDR1 GTSNPN and CDR2 SVGIG (reference sequence). This clonotype was sampled from a woman aged 40-49 years who had recovered from COVID-19. This chain uses TRBV30 with TRBJ1-5; TRBD1 agrees at 8 bases. Material for sequencing was peripheral blood. The CDR3 nucleotides read TGTGCCTGGAGCTTAGGGACAGGACGGGATCAGCCCCAGCATTTT. Encoded protein: CAWSLGTGRDQPQHF. The whole variable domain, remainder taken from reference TRBV30 and TRBJ1-5, is SQTIHQWPATLVQPVGSPLSLECTVEGTSNPNLYWYRQAAGRGLQLLFYSVGIGQISSEVPQNLSASRPQDRQFILSSKKLLLSDSGFYLCAWSLGTGRDQPQHFGDGTRLSIL.